This is a list of T cell receptor beta chains from one sample in a study of post-analysis software for immune sequencing data. TCRdb recomputed calls from the PCR reads with MiXCR, one row per CDR3 protein. Here the sample spans more than 500,000 distinct CDR3 sequences, around 31% being singletons. Sequencing used blood. The origin of the receptors is a girl between 2 and 17 years old with multiple sclerosis. Both conserved end residues are part of each CDR3. A D gene is named only where the DNA matches it firmly. Clone size appears in some rows only: once, few, many, or a class for an expanded clone.

TRBJ2-3 | TRBV27 | . | 15 | TRBD1 | CASSFWDRSLDTQYF | TGTGCCAGCAGTTTCTGGGACAGATCCTTAGATACGCAGTATTTT
TRBJ1-5 | TRBV20-1 | few | 12 | TRBD1 | CSAPTGNQPQHF | TGCAGTGCTCCGACAGGGAATCAGCCCCAGCATTTT
TRBJ2-5 | TRBV6-2/TRBV6-3 | few | 14 | TRBD2 | CASSRAGDQETQYF | TGTGCCAGCAGTAGGGCGGGGGACCAAGAGACCCAGTACTTC
TRBJ2-1 | TRBV29-1 | few | 19 | TRBD1 | CSDHGNGTGGDRSYNEQFF | TGCAGCGACCACGGGAACGGGACAGGGGGCGACCGGTCCTACAATGAGCAGTTCTTC
TRBJ2-2 | TRBV6-5 | few | 12 | . | CASAGITGELFF | TGTGCCAGCGCAGGGATTACCGGGGAGCTGTTTTTT
TRBJ1-2 | TRBV29-1 | . | 13 | . | CSVEDLRYYGYTF | TGCAGCGTTGAAGATCTCAGGTACTATGGCTACACCTTC
TRBJ2-3 | TRBV15 | . | 14 | . | CATSRDPGADTQYF | TGTGCCACCAGCAGAGATCCAGGCGCAGATACGCAGTATTTT
TRBJ2-7 | TRBV20-1 | few | 12 | . | CSAKVQNYEQYF | TGCAGTGCTAAAGTCCAGAACTACGAGCAGTACTTC
TRBJ2-3 | TRBV6-5 | few | 13 | . | CASRSLQGDTQYF | TGTGCCAGCAGGAGTCTTCAGGGAGATACGCAGTATTTT
TRBJ2-3 | TRBV10-3 | few | 11 | TRBD2 | CASSGDDTQYF | TGTGCTTCCAGCGGGGATGATACGCAGTATTTT
TRBJ2-5 | TRBV20-1 | . | 13 | TRBD2 | CSARPGLQETQYF | TGCAGTGCGCGGCCGGGACTACAAGAGACCCAGTACTTC
TRBJ2-7 | TRBV15 | . | 15 | . | CATSREVGLGNEQYF | TGTGCCACCAGCAGAGAGGTGGGGCTGGGAAACGAGCAGTACTTC
TRBJ1-1 | TRBV2 | few | 13 | . | CASSENSRTEAFF | TGTGCCAGCAGTGAGAACAGCCGCACTGAAGCTTTCTTT
TRBJ2-7 | TRBV5-1 | many | 15 | . | CASSLGQGISYEQYF | TGCGCCAGCAGCTTAGGTCAGGGGATCTCCTACGAGCAGTACTTC
TRBJ2-3 | TRBV9 | . | 16 | TRBD2 | CASSLRGGGNTDTQYF | TGTGCCAGCAGCCTCCGGGGGGGAGGGAACACAGATACGCAGTATTTT
TRBJ2-7 | TRBV24-1 | few | 13 | . | CATSDTVSGEQYF | TGTGCCACCAGTGATACCGTTTCGGGGGAACAGTACTTC
TRBJ2-3 | TRBV10-3 | . | 16 | . | CAISEPGQRATDTQYF | TGTGCCATCAGTGAGCCAGGACAGAGGGCTACAGATACGCAGTATTTT
TRBJ1-5 | TRBV12-3/TRBV12-4 | few | 15 | . | CASSSVGPVNQPQHF | TGTGCCAGCAGCTCCGTTGGGCCAGTTAATCAGCCCCAGCATTTT
TRBJ2-5 | TRBV7-9 | . | 15 | TRBD2 | CASTQLAGVQETQYF | TGTGCCAGCACCCAACTAGCGGGGGTACAAGAGACCCAGTACTTC
TRBJ2-6 | TRBV11-2 | . | 17 | . | CASSLDSSRYGASVLTF | TGTGCCAGCAGCTTAGACAGTAGCCGTTATGGGGCCAGCGTCCTGACTTTC
TRBJ2-3 | TRBV5-1 | . | 19 | TRBD2 | CASSPLGTSGGASVITQYF | TGCGCCAGCAGCCCGCTGGGGACTAGCGGGGGGGCCAGCGTAATTACGCAGTATTTT
TRBJ2-2 | TRBV6-5 | . | 14 | . | CASTPGGGSGELFF | TGTGCCAGCACTCCGGGGGGCGGGAGCGGGGAGCTGTTTTTT
TRBJ2-7 | TRBV27 | . | 14 | . | CANSLGFSIYEQYF | TGTGCCAACAGTTTAGGGTTCAGCATCTACGAGCAGTACTTC
TRBJ2-5 | TRBV5-1 | . | 14 | . | CASSPGFSRETQYF | TGCGCCAGCAGCCCGGGATTTAGCCGGGAGACCCAGTACTTC
TRBJ2-1 | TRBV10-3 | . | 18 | TRBD2 | CAISDGTGTSGGSVEQFF | TGTGCCATCAGTGACGGGACCGGGACTAGCGGGGGGTCGGTGGAGCAGTTCTTC
TRBJ2-2 | TRBV6-1 | few | 14 | . | CASSRGFNTGELFF | TGTGCCAGCAGCCGGGGCTTCAACACCGGGGAGCTGTTTTTT
TRBJ2-5 | TRBV20-1 | . | 15 | TRBD2 | CSARGSGGTQETQYF | TGCAGTGCTAGGGGTAGCGGGGGGACCCAAGAGACCCAGTACTTC
TRBJ2-5 | TRBV20-1 | few | 15 | . | CSARDPTHARETQYF | TGCAGTGCTAGAGATCCGACACACGCCCGGGAGACCCAGTACTTC
TRBJ2-5 | TRBV5-1 | once | 13 | . | CASSLAGANEQYF | TGCGCCAGCAGCTTGGCAGGGGCGAATGAGCAGTACTTC
TRBJ1-2 | TRBV12-3/TRBV12-4 | few | 12 | . | CASSDVFFGYTF | TGTGCCAGCAGTGACGTATTTTTTGGCTACACCTTC
TRBJ1-1 | TRBV20-1 | . | 13 | TRBD1 | CSSRTGVNTEAFF | TGCAGTTCCAGGACAGGGGTGAACACTGAAGCTTTCTTT
TRBJ2-7 | TRBV5-1 | few | 13 | TRBD1 | CASGTGVPYEQYF | TGCGCCAGCGGAACAGGGGTTCCCTACGAGCAGTACTTC
TRBJ2-2 | TRBV7-3 | . | 15 | TRBD1 | CASSQIGTGTGELFF | TGTGCCAGCAGCCAAATTGGGACAGGCACCGGGGAGCTGTTTTTT
TRBJ2-1 | TRBV6-1 | . | 14 | TRBD1 | CASSAGDRANEQFF | TGTGCCAGCAGTGCCGGGGACAGGGCGAATGAGCAGTTCTTC
TRBJ1-4 | TRBV4-2 | . | 15 | . | CASSQDRGVGEKLFF | TGTGCCAGCAGCCAAGATCGAGGGGTCGGCGAAAAACTGTTTTTT
TRBJ2-1 | TRBV12-3/TRBV12-4 | few | 15 | TRBD2 | CASSRGLAGTNEQFF | TGTGCCAGCAGTCGGGGGCTAGCGGGCACCAATGAGCAGTTCTTC
TRBJ2-3 | TRBV20-1 | . | 12 | TRBD2 | CSGGRGTDTQYF | TGCAGTGGTGGGAGGGGCACAGATACGCAGTATTTT
TRBJ2-7 | TRBV5-1 | . | 17 | . | CASSFPKASGQYNEQYF | TGCGCCAGCAGCTTCCCTAAAGCCTCCGGACAGTACAATGAGCAGTACTTC
TRBJ1-2 | TRBV5-1 | few | 14 | . | CASSLDRVAYGYTF | TGCGCCAGCAGCTTGGACAGGGTTGCCTATGGCTACACCTTC
TRBJ1-4 | TRBV5-6 | few | 16 | . | CASSLTAKATNEKLFF | TGTGCCAGCAGCTTGACAGCAAAGGCAACTAATGAAAAACTGTTTTTT
TRBJ2-1 | TRBV6-1 | . | 15 | TRBD2 | CASSPLAGGPGEQFF | TGTGCCAGCAGTCCACTAGCGGGGGGGCCTGGTGAGCAGTTCTTC
TRBJ2-3 | TRBV27 | . | 16 | TRBD1 | CASSPDRARSTDTQYF | TGTGCCAGCTCCCCAGACAGGGCGCGAAGCACAGATACGCAGTATTTT
TRBJ1-5 | TRBV7-9 | few | 14 | . | CASSLGGGYQPQHF | TGTGCCAGCAGCTTAGGTGGGGGTTATCAGCCCCAGCATTTT
TRBJ2-5 | TRBV10-3 | few | 14 | TRBD1 | CAIGWTGSQETQYF | TGTGCCATCGGCTGGACAGGGAGTCAAGAGACCCAGTACTTC
TRBJ2-1 | TRBV19 | . | 14 | . | CASSTQGPGNEQFF | TGTGCCAGTAGTACCCAAGGGCCAGGCAATGAGCAGTTCTTC
TRBJ2-6 | TRBV20-1 | . | 16 | TRBD1 | CSARNDRGSGANVLTF | TGCAGTGCTAGGAATGACAGGGGCTCTGGGGCCAACGTCCTGACTTTC
TRBJ2-3 | TRBV3-1 | . | 13 | . | CASSQDLPDTQYF | TGTGCCAGCAGCCAAGATCTACCAGATACGCAGTATTTT
TRBJ2-5 | TRBV10-3 | once | 15 | TRBD2 | CAISGTSGDFETQYF | TGTGCCATCAGTGGGACTAGCGGGGACTTTGAGACCCAGTACTTC
TRBJ1-5 | TRBV20-1 | . | 16 | . | CSAHRTNDLLNQPQHF | TGCAGTGCACATCGGACCAATGACCTGTTAAATCAGCCCCAGCATTTT
TRBJ2-7 | TRBV5-1 | . | 14 | . | CASSPRQGRYEQYF | TGCGCCAGCAGCCCCCGGCAGGGCCGCTACGAGCAGTACTTC
TRBJ2-5 | TRBV7-2 | . | 16 | . | CASINSWAATQETQYF | TGTGCCAGCATCAATTCCTGGGCCGCAACTCAAGAGACCCAGTACTTC
TRBJ2-7 | TRBV6-1 | few | 15 | . | CASFPGEKIAYEQYF | TGTGCCAGCTTCCCGGGGGAAAAAATCGCCTACGAGCAGTACTTC
TRBJ2-7 | TRBV13 | few | 16 | TRBD2 | CASSLAERGVSYEQYF | TGTGCCAGCAGCTTAGCGGAGCGGGGGGTCTCCTACGAGCAGTACTTC
TRBJ2-3 | TRBV24-1 | . | 18 | . | CATSDSPGTAGGTDTQYF | TGTGCCACCAGTGATTCCCCAGGGACCGCCGGAGGCACAGATACGCAGTATTTT
TRBJ2-7 | TRBV12-3/TRBV12-4 | few | 14 | . | CASTSGPNTYEQYF | TGTGCCAGCACCTCCGGACCGAATACCTACGAGCAGTACTTC
TRBJ1-1 | TRBV7-2 | . | 14 | TRBD1 | CASSSPDRGFRAFF | TGTGCCAGCAGCTCTCCGGACAGGGGGTTCAGGGCTTTCTTT
TRBJ2-1 | TRBV12-3/TRBV12-4 | . | 14 | . | CASSPPVSSNEQFF | TGTGCCAGCAGTCCACCTGTTAGTTCCAATGAGCAGTTCTTC
TRBJ1-5 | TRBV7-3 | . | 13 | . | CASSLTGGQPQHF | TGTGCCAGCAGCTTAACAGGGGGGCAGCCCCAGCATTTT
TRBJ2-1 | TRBV20-1 | few | 15 | TRBD2 | CSARARGGRWDEQFF | TGCAGTGCTAGAGCTCGGGGGGGCCGGTGGGATGAGCAGTTCTTC
TRBJ1-1 | TRBV5-1 | . | 13 | . | CASSLEIGHLAFF | TGCGCCAGCAGCTTGGAGATAGGGCATCTAGCTTTCTTT